Sequencing of this T cell receptor (beta chain) was carried out in a study of T-cell memory formation after mild COVID-19. Study information: TCR clusters were mostly confined to one donor each.

TCRdb reanalysed the 5' RACE reads using MiXCR and keeps one entry per CDR3 protein. Among fewer than 450,000 distinct CDR3 sequences listed, under 25% were seen once. In this sample, this clonotype turned up a few times. Antigen specificity is unknown. V dropped 4 bases and J dropped 4; count of bases not matched to a gene: 5. Germline CDR1 and CDR2: SGHRS and YFSETQ. The CDR3 contains 13 residues. Study conclusions and caveats: While clones contracting from day 15 to 85 were balanced between CD4 and CD8, later expanders leaned CD4+.

The V and J genes are TRBV5-1 and TRBJ2-7, with 7 bases aligning to TRBD1. The sequence derives from an adult woman who had mild COVID-19 (a few samples of this study predate the infection). Cell type and time point are not known. Specimen: PBMCs or a T cell subset sorted from them (not recorded which). The CDR3 protein is CASSRQQGYEQYF. The CDR3 bases are TGCGCCAGCAGCCGGCAACAGGGGTACGAGCAGTACTTC.